The T cell receptor (beta chain) under discussion was sequenced for a study of blood T cell repertoires in COVID-19. Study-wide background: Sources were T cells, B-cell-depleted T cells, or PBMCs; the material itself was cDNA or gDNA.

Participants came from fewer than 25 US areas, aged roughly 18 to 89 years. Allocation to cohorts depended on clinical history reported by the participants. The V gene end was trimmed by 3 bases and the J gene end by 11 bases; junction bases not matched to a gene: 8. The germline V gene encodes CDR1 DFQATT and CDR2 SNEGSKA (reference sequence). The CDR3 runs 13 residues. The authors' processing: How many nucleated cells were present was estimated from reference gene primer amplification. Assay used: immunoSEQ multiplex PCR; TCRdb lists only in-frame clones, some missing. Clone size and the V and J calls come from that table; the DNA yielded D and trimming. Of 200,000 to 300,000 clones detected, around 88% appear once; the ten largest clones hold roughly 3.5%.

The rearrangement uses TRBV20-1 and TRBJ1-5; 9 bases are a match to TRBD1. The origin of this receptor is a woman in her thirties or forties with acute COVID-19. The source material was PBMCs or T cells enriched from blood (not recorded which). The CDR3 coding sequence is TGCAGTGCTAGTGGACAGGGGCTTTCTGCCCAGCATTTT. It is translated as CSASGQGLSAQHF.